What follows are 13 T cell receptor beta chains derived from one specimen sequenced in a study of post-analysis software for immune sequencing data. Regarding the study as a whole: Patients used about five TRBV segments, including TRBV5-6, TRBV5-1 and TRBV20-1, more often than controls.

Every TCR beta cDNA library bore unique molecular identifiers. TCRdb re-analysed the PCR reads in MiXCR, keeping a single row per CDR3 protein. This table has about 560,000 distinct CDR3 sequences, 44% appearing once. No antigen has been assigned to these receptors. The specimen sequenced was blood. The source of these receptors is a girl aged 10-17 years with multiple sclerosis.

This clonotype was seen only a few times. V is TRBV2 and J is TRBJ1-5; D is perhaps TRBD1 (6 bases). The CDR3 length is 14 residues. The V gene lost 3 bases and the J gene lost 8 bases, with 14 bases spanning the gap. Per germline, CDR1 SNHLY and CDR2 FYNNEI. The CDR3 DNA reads TGTGCCAGCAGTGAGCGGGACACGGGTGAGCCCCAGCATTTT. Residues: CASSERDTGEPQHF.

This clonotype came up a few times. V gene TRBV5-1 combines with J gene TRBJ2-1, with 8 nucleotides matching TRBD2. CDR3 length equals 14 residues. The germline V gene encodes CDR1 SGHRS and CDR2 YFSETQ. Unmatched junction bases numbered 7, after V lost 3 bases and J lost 8 bases. The CDR3 loop is CASSSGTSLDEQFF. For the CDR3, the DNA is TGCGCCAGCAGCTCAGGGACTAGTTTAGATGAGCAGTTCTTC.

The chain is built from TRBV12-3 or TRBV12-4 and TRBJ1-1; 7 bases line up with TRBD1. The CDR3 is made up of 14 amino acids. Trimming removed 7 bases from V and 7 bases from J; junction bases left unmatched: 12. CDR3 coding DNA: TGTGCCAGCACCCAAACAGGGGCATCAATTGAAGCTTTCTTT. Its protein is CASTQTGASIEAFF.

The rearrangement uses TRBV14 and TRBJ2-5; 8 nucleotides match TRBD2. The DNA end lines up better with TRBJ2-7; the J call may be wrong. The CDR3 has 14 residues. CDR1 and CDR2 (germline): SGHDN, FVKESK. The CDR3 protein is CASSLGLAGCEQYF. The CDR3 DNA reads TGTGCCAGCAGCCTTGGACTAGCTGGCTGCGAGCAGTACTTC.

The gene calls are TRBV2 and TRBJ1-4; weak D call: TRBD1 (5 bases). Germline assignment: CDR1 SNHLY and CDR2 FYNNEI. The CDR3 is made up of 17 amino acids. Trimming stripped 6 bases from V and 8 bases from J, with 25 bases between. The CDR3 reads CASRSTRGRHGGEKLFF. The CDR3 nucleotides read TGTGCCAGCAGATCGACGAGGGGACGGCACGGGGGAGAAAAACTGTTTTTT.

The rearrangement links TRBV29-1 to TRBJ1-2, with 9 bases aligning to TRBD1. J lost 8 bases, V lost 0 bases, and 22 bases had no gene match. This CDR3 region has 19 residues. Germline values: CDR1 SQVTM, CDR2 ANQGSEA. The DNA for the CDR3 is TGCAGCGTTGAAGATCGCTCCTTTGGGGACAGGGTGCGACTCAGAGGCTACACCTTC. Translating gives CSVEDRSFGDRVRLRGYTF. Variable domain in full (rest from reference TRBV29-1 and TRBJ1-2): SAVISQKPSRDICQRGTSLTIQCQVDSQVTMMFWYRQQPGQSLTLIATANQGSEATYESGFVIDKFPISRPNLTFSTLTVSNMSPEDSSIYLCSVEDRSFGDRVRLRGYTFGSGTRLTVV.

The chain has TRBV27 and TRBJ2-5; D is perhaps TRBD1 (5 bases). Germline CDR1 MNHEY, CDR2 SMNVEV (reference sequence). The CDR3 totals 14 residues. V was trimmed by 5 bases and J by 0 bases, leaving 10 bases between them. CDR3 sequence: CASSPDSYQETQYF. In DNA, the CDR3 is TGTGCCAGCAGTCCAGACAGTTACCAAGAGACCCAGTACTTC.

The chain couples TRBV9 to TRBJ2-7; 7 bases agree with TRBD1. The CDR3 is made up of 17 amino acids. CDR1 is SGDLS and CDR2 is YYNGEE in the germline V gene. After removal of 0 bases from V and 2 bases from J, the junction contained 11 bases not matched to a gene. The CDR3 nucleotides are TGTGCCAGCAGCGTAGGACAGGGCTGGACTTCCCCCTACGAGCAGTACTTC. As protein: CASSVGQGWTSPYEQYF.

This clonotype was detected only a few times. The chain has TRBV7-2 and TRBJ2-1; 16 nucleotides match TRBD2. Germline V gives CDR1 SGHTA, CDR2 FQGNSA. The CDR3 covers 19 residues. Trimming took 5 bases from V and 8 from J; bases not matched to a gene: 15. The CDR3 region is CASSHGTSGGADRDDEQFF. The CDR3 region has the DNA TGTGCCAGCAGCCACGGGACTAGCGGGGGGGCGGATCGAGACGATGAGCAGTTCTTC.

The table lists this clonotype with a few counts. V is TRBV12-3 or TRBV12-4 and J is TRBJ2-1; D may be TRBD2 (6 bases). Between the trimmed V and J ends, which lost 5 bases and 9 bases, there was a span of 17 bases. CDR3 length equals 14 residues. The CDR3 region is CASSRTREDPEQFF. The CDR3, as DNA: TGTGCCAGCAGTCGGACAAGGGAGGATCCTGAGCAGTTCTTC.

The chain recombines TRBV6-5 with TRBJ2-7; TRBD2 might be the D (6 bases). The CDR3 has 15 amino acids. The germline V and J ends were trimmed by 5 bases and 0 bases, with 14 bases remaining between them. In germline, CDR1 is MNHEY, CDR2 SVGAGI. The CDR3: CASSLGTYVSYEQYF. The CDR3 nucleotides read TGTGCCAGCAGTCTAGGGACTTACGTCTCCTACGAGCAGTACTTC.

This clonotype was observed many times. The V and J genes are TRBV12-3 or TRBV12-4 and TRBJ2-5, with TRBD2 matching over 7 bases. J was trimmed by 2 bases and V by 4 bases; bases with no gene match: 4. There are 14 residues in the CDR3. CDR3 residues: CASSSGSGQETQYF. The CDR3 bases are TGTGCCAGCAGTTCGGGTAGCGGGCAAGAGACCCAGTACTTC.

This clonotype was observed once. The chain carries TRBV20-1 and TRBJ1-4, with TRBD1 identical over 7 bases. The CDR3 is made up of 14 amino acids. CDR1 is DFQATT, CDR2 SNEGSKA, per germline (reference sequence). V lost 0 bases to trimming and J lost 3 bases; unmatched junction nucleotides: 1. The DNA for the CDR3 is TGCAGTGCTAGAGAGACAGGGTCTAATGAAAAACTGTTTTTT. Translation gives CSARETGSNEKLFF.